These T cell receptor beta chains were read from a single sample in a study of PD-1 blockade in classical Hodgkin lymphoma. Sequencing was performed with immunoSEQ multiplex PCR; in TCRdb, only in-frame clones are kept and a portion is missing. The sample includes over 15,000 clones, about 93% of them seen just once. Input material: peripheral blood mononuclear cells (PBMCs). These receptors originate from a human donor with classical Hodgkin lymphoma. Both conserved end residues are part of each CDR3. The D gene is left open where the match is weak. Where a row states a size, it is once, few, many or the class of an expanded clone; other rows omit it.

D: NA; J: TRBJ2-7; V: TRBV25-1; size: NA; CDR3: CASGDYEQYF; DNA: TGTGCCAGCGGAGACTACGAGCAGTACTTC
D: NA; J: TRBJ2-7; V: TRBV6-1; size: NA; CDR3: CASTFARKPYEQYF; DNA: TGTGCCAGCACCTTCGCAAGGAAGCCCTACGAGCAGTACTTC
D: TRBD2; J: TRBJ2-3; V: TRBV7-6; size: NA; CDR3: CASSLYPGTTDTQYF; DNA: TGTGCCAGCAGCTTATACCCTGGGACTACCGATACGCAGTATTTT
D: NA; J: TRBJ2-7; V: TRBV19; size: NA; CDR3: CASSMRTLQRTTTYEQYF; DNA: TGTGCCAGTAGTATGCGGACTCTCCAGCGAACCACGACCTACGAGCAGTACTTC
D: NA; J: TRBJ2-1; V: TRBV2; size: NA; CDR3: CASSEVVGNEQFF; DNA: TGTGCCAGCAGTGAGGTCGTGGGGAATGAGCAGTTCTTC
D: NA; J: TRBJ2-5; V: TRBV5-1; size: NA; CDR3: CATETVPGGTQYF; DNA: TGCGCCACCGAGACAGTCCCCGGCGGGACCCAGTACTTC
D: TRBD1; J: TRBJ1-5; V: TRBV19; size: NA; CDR3: CASRGTGVRGNQPQHF; DNA: TGTGCCAGTAGGGGGACAGGGGTTCGGGGCAATCAGCCCCAGCATTTT
D: NA; J: TRBJ2-3; V: TRBV18; size: NA; CDR3: CASSPEKVTVGTDTQYF; DNA: TGTGCCAGCTCACCAGAAAAAGTGACAGTGGGGACAGATACGCAGTATTTT
D: NA; J: TRBJ2-3; V: TRBV14; size: once; CDR3: CASSQGGRDTQYF; DNA: TGTGCCAGCAGCCAAGGAGGGCGAGATACGCAGTATTTT
D: NA; J: TRBJ2-7; V: TRBV18; size: NA; CDR3: CASSPLDNSYEQYF; DNA: TGTGCCAGCTCACCACTGGACAACTCCTACGAGCAGTACTTC
D: NA; J: TRBJ2-2; V: TRBV30; size: NA; CDR3: CAWNRQANTGELFF; DNA: TGTGCCTGGAACCGGCAGGCCAACACCGGGGAGCTGTTTTTT
D: TRBD1; J: TRBJ1-5; V: TRBV6-5; size: NA; CDR3: CASSYSTGGGQPQHF; DNA: TGTGCCAGCAGTTACTCGACAGGGGGCGGTCAGCCCCAGCATTTT
D: TRBD2; J: TRBJ2-7; V: TRBV7-9; size: NA; CDR3: CASGEGAYEQYF; DNA: TGTGCCAGCGGGGAGGGAGCTTACGAGCAGTACTTC